Below, one T cell receptor (beta chain) is given with its context. The antigen is unknown. V lost 5 bases to trimming and J lost 5 bases, with 17 bases between them. The germline V gene has CDR1 SGHRS and CDR2 YFSETQ. The CDR3 is 14 amino acids. Some clones are missing from TCRdb's copy, which holds only in-frame ones; the method was immunoSEQ multiplex PCR. Among some 70,000 clones listed, roughly 92% were seen once. Patients with a history of autoimmune disease or on systemic immunosuppression were excluded. The sample belongs to a study of OX40 agonist ivuxolimab in advanced cancers. Overall study context: Three patients got partial responses; one had hepatocellular carcinoma and two had cutaneous melanoma.

Broader study findings: CD8+ T cells were the subset that, on average, had more expanded clones than CD4+.

The chain recombines TRBV5-1 with TRBJ2-7, with D maybe TRBD1 (7 bases). This clonotype was sampled from an adult with an advanced solid tumor such as melanoma, head and neck, liver or kidney cancer. The specimen comprised CD4+ or CD8+ T cells sorted from blood, sampled in a trial of the OX40 agonist ivuxolimab. The CDR3 DNA reads TGCGCCAGCAGATCAGGGGGAGGTTGGGACGAGCAGTACTTC. Translated: CASRSGGGWDEQYF.